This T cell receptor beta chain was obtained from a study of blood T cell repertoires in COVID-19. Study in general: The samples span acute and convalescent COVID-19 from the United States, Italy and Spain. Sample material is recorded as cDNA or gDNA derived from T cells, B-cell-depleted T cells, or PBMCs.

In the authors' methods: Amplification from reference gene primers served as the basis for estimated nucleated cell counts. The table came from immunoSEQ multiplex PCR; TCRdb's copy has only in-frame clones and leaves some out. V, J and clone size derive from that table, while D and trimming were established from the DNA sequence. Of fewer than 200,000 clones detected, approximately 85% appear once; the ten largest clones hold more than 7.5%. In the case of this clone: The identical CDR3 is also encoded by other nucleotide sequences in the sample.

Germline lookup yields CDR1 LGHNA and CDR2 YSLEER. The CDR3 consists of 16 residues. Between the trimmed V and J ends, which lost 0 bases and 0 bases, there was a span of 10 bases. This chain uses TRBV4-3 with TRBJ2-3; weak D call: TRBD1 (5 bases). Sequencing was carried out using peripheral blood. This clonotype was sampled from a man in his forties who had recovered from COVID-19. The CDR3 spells CASSQEGAGSTDTQYF. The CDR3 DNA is TGCGCCAGCAGCCAAGAAGGGGCAGGGAGCACAGATACGCAGTATTTT.